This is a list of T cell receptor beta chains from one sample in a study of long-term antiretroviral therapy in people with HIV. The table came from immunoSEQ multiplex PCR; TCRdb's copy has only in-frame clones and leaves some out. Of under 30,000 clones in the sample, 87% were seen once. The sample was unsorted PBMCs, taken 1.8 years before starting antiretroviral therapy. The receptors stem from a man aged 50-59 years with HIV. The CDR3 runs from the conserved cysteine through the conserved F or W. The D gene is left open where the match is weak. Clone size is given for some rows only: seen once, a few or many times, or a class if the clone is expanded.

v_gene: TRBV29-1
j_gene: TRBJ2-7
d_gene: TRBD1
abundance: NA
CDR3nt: TGCAGCGTTCCATCTTCAGGGGGCCCCTACGAGCAGTACTTC
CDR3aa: CSVPSSGGPYEQYF

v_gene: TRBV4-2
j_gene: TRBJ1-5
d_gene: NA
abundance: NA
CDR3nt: TGTGCCAGCAGCCAATCGGCCGGGGATCAGCCCCAGCATTTT
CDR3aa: CASSQSAGDQPQHF

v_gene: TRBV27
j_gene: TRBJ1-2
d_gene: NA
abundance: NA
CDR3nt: TGTGCCAGCTCTGGGGGCAACTCCTATGGCTACACCTTC
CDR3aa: CASSGGNSYGYTF

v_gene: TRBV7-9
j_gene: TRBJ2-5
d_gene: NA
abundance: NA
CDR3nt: TGTGCCAGCAGCTTGCCGGCGGGGGAGACCCAGTACTTC
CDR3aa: CASSLPAGETQYF

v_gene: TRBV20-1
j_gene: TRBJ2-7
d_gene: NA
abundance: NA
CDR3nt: TGCAGTGCTAGAAACTCGCAGGGGAAGATCTTC
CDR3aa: CSARNSQGKIF

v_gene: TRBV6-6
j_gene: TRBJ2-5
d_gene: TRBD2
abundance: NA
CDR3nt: TGTGCCAGCGGGACTAGCGGGAGGCCTCAAGAGACCCAGTACTTC
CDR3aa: CASGTSGRPQETQYF

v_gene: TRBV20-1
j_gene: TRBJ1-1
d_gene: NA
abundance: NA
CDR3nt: TGCAGTGCTAGTTTTGGGGATACGGCTTTCTTT
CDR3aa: CSASFGDTAFF

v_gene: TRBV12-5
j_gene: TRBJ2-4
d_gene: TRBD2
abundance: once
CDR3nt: TGTGCTAGTGGTTTGGTACAGTTCGGCGGGAGGGGCCACATTCAGTACTTC
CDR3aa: CASGLVQFGGRGHIQYF

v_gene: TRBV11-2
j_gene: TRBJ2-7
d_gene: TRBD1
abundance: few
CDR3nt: TGTGCCAGCAGCTTAGTCGCCCGGGGACAGGTCTTGGGGTCCTACGAGCAGTACTTC
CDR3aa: CASSLVARGQVLGSYEQYF

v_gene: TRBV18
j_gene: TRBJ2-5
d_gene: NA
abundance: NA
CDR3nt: TGTGCCAGCTCCCGGGGGGCGCACCCCCAAGAGACCCAGTACTTC
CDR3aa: CASSRGAHPQETQYF

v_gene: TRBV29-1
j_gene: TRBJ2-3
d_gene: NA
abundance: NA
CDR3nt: TGCAGCGTTGCTCGGGACAGCACAGATACGCAGTATTTT
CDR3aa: CSVARDSTDTQYF

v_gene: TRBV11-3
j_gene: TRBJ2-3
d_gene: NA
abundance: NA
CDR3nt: TGTGCCAGCAGCTTACGAGACAGCACAGATACGCAGTATTTT
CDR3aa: CASSLRDSTDTQYF

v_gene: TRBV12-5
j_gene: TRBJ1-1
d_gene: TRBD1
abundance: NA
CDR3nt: TGTGCTAGTGGTTTGGGACAGGGGGGGACTGAAGCTTTCTTT
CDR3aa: CASGLGQGGTEAFF

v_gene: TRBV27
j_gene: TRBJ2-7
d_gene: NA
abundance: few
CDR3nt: TGTGCCAGCAGTTTGACTACGGGCTACGAGCAGTACTTC
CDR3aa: CASSLTTGYEQYF

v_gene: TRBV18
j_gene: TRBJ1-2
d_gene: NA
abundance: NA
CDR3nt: TGTGCCAGCTCACCACCGTCTGGCAGAAACTATGGCTACACCTTC
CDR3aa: CASSPPSGRNYGYTF

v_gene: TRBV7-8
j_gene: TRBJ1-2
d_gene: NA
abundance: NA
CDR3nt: TGTGCCAGCAGCTTTTGGTGCTATGGCTACACCTTC
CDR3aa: CASSFWCYGYTF

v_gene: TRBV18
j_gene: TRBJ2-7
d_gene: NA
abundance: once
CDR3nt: TGTGCCAGCTCACCAATTACAGGGACCTCCTACGAGCAGTACTTC
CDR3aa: CASSPITGTSYEQYF

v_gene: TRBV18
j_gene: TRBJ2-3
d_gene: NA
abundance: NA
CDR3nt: TGTGCCAGCTCACCACCGGGCACCTGGGCGTTGAGGGCGCAGTATTTT
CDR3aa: CASSPPGTWALRAQYF

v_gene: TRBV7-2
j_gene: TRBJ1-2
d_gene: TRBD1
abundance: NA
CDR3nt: TGTGCCAGCAGCACGGACAGGGTTTGGTATGGCTACACCTTC
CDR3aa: CASSTDRVWYGYTF

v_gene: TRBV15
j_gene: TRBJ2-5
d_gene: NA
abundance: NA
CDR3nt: TGTGCCACCAGCAGAACCGGTGACGGGGAGACCCAGTACTTC
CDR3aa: CATSRTGDGETQYF

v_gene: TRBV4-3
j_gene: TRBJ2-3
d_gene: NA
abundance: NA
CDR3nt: TGCGCCAGCAGCCAACTCGGGGGTGGAGATACGCAGTATTTT
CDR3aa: CASSQLGGGDTQYF

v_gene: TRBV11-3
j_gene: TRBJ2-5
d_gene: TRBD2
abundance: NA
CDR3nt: TGTGCCAGCAGCTTAGGCGCTAGCGGGATTGAGACCCAGTACTTC
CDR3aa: CASSLGASGIETQYF

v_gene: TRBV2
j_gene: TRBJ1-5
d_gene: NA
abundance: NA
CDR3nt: TGTGCCAGCAGTGAGTCTCAGGGAATTCAGCCCCAGCATTTT
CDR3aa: CASSESQGIQPQHF

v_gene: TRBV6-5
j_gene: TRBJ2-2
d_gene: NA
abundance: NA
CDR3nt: TGTGCCAGCAGTTACTACGGGACAAACACCGGGGAGCTGTTTTTT
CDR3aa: CASSYYGTNTGELFF

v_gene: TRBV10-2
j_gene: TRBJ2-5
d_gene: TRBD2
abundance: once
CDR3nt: TGCGCCAGCAGTGGAGCGGGGGAGACCCAGTACTTC
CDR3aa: CASSGAGETQYF

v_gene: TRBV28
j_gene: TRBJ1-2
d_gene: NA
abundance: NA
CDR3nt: TGTGCCAGCAGCCCCGGGCCGGATCCTTCCTATGGCTACACCTTC
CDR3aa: CASSPGPDPSYGYTF

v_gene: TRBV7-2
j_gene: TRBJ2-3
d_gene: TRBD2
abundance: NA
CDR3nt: TGTGCCAGCAGCCAGGGGGGGCTAGCGGGAGGGGTCGGCACAGATACGCAGTATTTT
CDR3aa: CASSQGGLAGGVGTDTQYF

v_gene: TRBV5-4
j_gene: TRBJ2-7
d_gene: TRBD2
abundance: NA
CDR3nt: TGTGCCAGCAGTTCAGCGGGAGACTTCTACGAGCAGTACTTC
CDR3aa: CASSSAGDFYEQYF

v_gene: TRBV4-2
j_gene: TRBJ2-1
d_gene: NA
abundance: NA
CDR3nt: TGTGCCAGCAGCCCCCGACAGGGTGACAGCGGGAGTGCGAGGGGTGAGCAGTTCTTC
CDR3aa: CASSPRQGDSGSARGEQFF

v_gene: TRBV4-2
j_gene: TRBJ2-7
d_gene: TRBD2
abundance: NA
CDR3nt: TGTGCCAGCAGCCAACGGGACCAAGAACGCGGGAGTGCCTACGAGCAGTACTTC
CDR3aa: CASSQRDQERGSAYEQYF

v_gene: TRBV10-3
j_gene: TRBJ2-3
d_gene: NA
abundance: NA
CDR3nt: TGTGCCATCGGAGGAGTTGGGAGCACAGATACGCAGTATTTT
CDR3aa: CAIGGVGSTDTQYF

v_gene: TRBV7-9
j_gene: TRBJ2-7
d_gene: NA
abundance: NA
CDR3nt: TGTGCCAGCAGCTTATCGGCCGTTTCCGAGCAGTACTTC
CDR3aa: CASSLSAVSEQYF

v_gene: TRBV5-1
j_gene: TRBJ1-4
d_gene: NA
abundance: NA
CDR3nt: TGCGCCAGCAGCTTAGGTGCGGGGTTCAATGAAAAACTGTTTTTT
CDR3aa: CASSLGAGFNEKLFF

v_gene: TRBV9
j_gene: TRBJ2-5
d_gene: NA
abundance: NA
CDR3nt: TGTGCCAGCAGCGTAGACCAGGGAGAGACCCAGTACTTC
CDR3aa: CASSVDQGETQYF

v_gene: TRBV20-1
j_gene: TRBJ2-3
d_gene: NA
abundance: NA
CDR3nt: TGCAGTGCTAGTGTGGCGAATACGCAGTATTTT
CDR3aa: CSASVANTQYF

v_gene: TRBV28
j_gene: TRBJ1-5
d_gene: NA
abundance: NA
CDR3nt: TGTGCCAGCAGACTAACAGGGTACATGCGGCCCCAGCATTTT
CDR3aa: CASRLTGYMRPQHF

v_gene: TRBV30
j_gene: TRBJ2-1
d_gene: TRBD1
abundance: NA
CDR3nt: TGTGCCTGGAGTCAGGGGGACTCCTACAATGAGCAGTTCTTC
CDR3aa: CAWSQGDSYNEQFF

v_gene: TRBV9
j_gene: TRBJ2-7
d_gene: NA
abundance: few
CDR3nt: TGTGCCAGCAGCCCCACGGGACAAGGCTACGAGCAGTACTTC
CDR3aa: CASSPTGQGYEQYF

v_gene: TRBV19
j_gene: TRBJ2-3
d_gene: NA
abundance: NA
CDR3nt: TGTGCCAGTAGTATCGCCGGCGGGACAGATACGCAGTATTTT
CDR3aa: CASSIAGGTDTQYF

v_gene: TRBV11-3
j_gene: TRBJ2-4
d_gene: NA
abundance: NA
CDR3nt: TGTGCCAGCAGCCCCCTTGGGGGCCACATTCAGTACTTC
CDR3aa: CASSPLGGHIQYF